A selection of T cell receptor beta chains follows, all from one sample in a study of blood T cell repertoires in COVID-19. Assay used: immunoSEQ multiplex PCR; TCRdb lists only in-frame clones, some missing. The sample yields approximately 150,000 clones, more than 65% seen once. The specimen sequenced was PBMCs or T cells enriched from blood (not recorded which). These receptors were taken from a woman aged 35 to 49 with acute COVID-19. Each CDR3 is given with its conserved first and last residue.

V	CDR3
TRBV11-1	CASKLTGLAKYEQFF
TRBV27	CASSSVRLAGGYEQYF
TRBV5-1	CASHPTGRAFF
TRBV5-4	CASSLGGKMNTEAFF
TRBV11-3	CASSLSGQDNSPLHF
TRBV5-1	CASSLERYTDTQYF
TRBV27	CASSLGTPRGYEQYF
TRBV19	CASSNRLAGSGETQYF
TRBV5-6	CASSLSYEQFF
TRBV7-2	CASSLRDSLGETQYF
TRBV7-8	CASGSTGVSLDEQFF
TRBV25-1	CASSNQGARGEKLFF
TRBV12-5	CASGFGSGELFF
TRBV11-3	CASSAFPPGQVDTGELFF
TRBV29-1	CSVGTGTGGGQPQHF
TRBV11-3	CASSFGIGYEQYF
TRBV12-3/TRBV12-4	CASSRNSGEQFF
TRBV5-1	CASSSGGELYVQFF
TRBV14	CASSQTVSSRAFF
TRBV19	CASSIQGSRQPQHF
TRBV7-9	CASSRAEGWNEQFF
TRBV5-1	CASSWGQGNQSPLHF
TRBV30	CAWSVGPGTGPLHF
TRBV10-3	CAISETPGTGGEKLFF
TRBV5-1	CASSFGTSGSPYNEQFF
TRBV5-4	CASSSQGVSEKLFF
TRBV9	CASSPRSGELFF
TRBV6-1	CASSEGLAGGETQYF
TRBV5-1	CASSRTGAGGTEAFF
TRBV24-1	CATSDSGSHGYTF
TRBV19	CASSIVSGNSGNTIYF
TRBV27	CASSLSHLKGGRAHEQYF
TRBV18	CASSRSGTGGNEQFF
TRBV7-9	CASSLGTPVPLTDTQYF
TRBV4-1	CASSQDAVGRAFF
TRBV5-1	CASMEGETQYF
TRBV7-8	CASSFRTGGYGYTF
TRBV15	CATSRVAGEQYF
TRBV9	CASSPHRGEGSPLHF
TRBV7-9	CASSLGDRGYGYTF
TRBV9	CASSFLPGSGADTQYF
TRBV4-2	CASSQEQRGTDTQYF
TRBV2	CASSGSGHRSGYTF
TRBV5-1	CASSPGLAGGPGFF
TRBV5-5	CASSPGTGGNYGYTF
TRBV6-5	CATYSGNTIYF
TRBV20-1	CSAGGSWDSFF
TRBV5-1	CASSLMAAGWTFF
TRBV10-3	CAISRPPGGPNYGYTF
TRBV11-1	CASSRNTEAFF
TRBV27	CASSFSGSYNSPLHF
TRBV18	CASSPPGGGYTDTQYF
TRBV2	CASSPDRGKTEAFF
TRBV7-9	CASSSGLAGVGEQFF
TRBV28	CATTYPPGLAGGMSNEQFF
TRBV6-5	CASSYSGGAEAFF
TRBV3-1/TRBV3-2	CASSHGGGRQNEKLFF
TRBV15	CATGRQGDTGELFF
TRBV5-8	CASSSGTSGSWEQYF
TRBV7-8	CASSFVGATRANTEAFF